This entry describes one T cell receptor (beta chain). Its antigen remains unknown. The record originates from a study of cytomegalovirus exposure and HLA in healthy donors. Study observations and caveats: Later work found that TCR association rates differed between HLA loci; DRB1 had the most and HLA-C the fewest.

PCR amplification relied on 60 Vbeta primers (plus 13 Jbeta primers). Original processing methods: There were about 80 million unique TCR beta chains by a later count, and 8.5 million to 14 million of them were shared. Profiled with immunoSEQ multiplex PCR; TCRdb holds only in-frame clones, not every one. V and J calls and clone size are given by that table; D and trimming were obtained from the DNA. The table has almost 200,000 clones, just over 75% seen once; the top ten hold about 1.9%. This CDR3 region has 13 residues. Germline lookup yields CDR1 SNHLY and CDR2 FYNNEI. Trimming removed 7 bases at V and 13 bases at J, with 17 bases between.

This chain uses TRBV2 with TRBJ1-6; the D gene is possibly TRBD1 (6 bases). Input material: PBMCs. The clonotype originates from a young man in good health and CMV-seronegative. This chain's CDR3 is CASNPRGGWPLHF. For the CDR3, the DNA is TGTGCCAGCAACCCCCGAGGGGGTTGGCCCCTCCACTTT.